The clone carrying this T cell receptor beta chain is labeled as medium-sized (0.01 to 0.1%). The antigen is unknown. The read falls 3 residues short of the CDR3 end, and the missing part is taken from the germline J gene. Clones were sequenced by immunoSEQ multiplex PCR, and TCRdb holds only the in-frame ones, with some missing. Observed in the sample are 15,000 to 20,000 clones, none of them singletons. This entry belongs to a study of T cell clonality in common variable immunodeficiency. Study conclusions and caveats: Compared with controls, CVID subjects had fewer shared TCRbeta clones. Patient heterogeneity in the CVID cohort limited correlations between repertoire features and clinical complications. Reportedly, TCR beta sequences from common variable immunodeficiency showed fewer deletions and N-nucleotide insertions. The cause of increased CVID clonality remains unclear without subpopulation sequencing.

The CDR3 is 14 residues long. Germline-derived CDR1 and CDR2 are LNHDA and SQIVND (reference sequence). V lost 5 bases and J lost 5; bases outside the gene matches: 6. The material sequenced was peripheral blood mononuclear cells. This chain links TRBV19 with TRBJ1-5; 7 nucleotides align to TRBD1. The receptor's source is a human donor with common variable immunodeficiency. CDR3 bases read: TGTGCCAGTAGTTGGGGACAGCCCTATCAGCCC. Translation: CASSWGQPYQP. The CDR3, in full, reads CASSWGQPYQPQHF.